Sequencing of this TCR beta chain was carried out in a study of preoperative IRX-2 immunotherapy in early breast cancer. The method was immunoSEQ multiplex PCR; TCRdb's version includes in-frame clones alone and lacks a portion of them. The top ten clones hold less than 2.5% of a sample with more than 20,000 clones, 65% to 85% of them seen once. This sample's treatment: preoperative locoregional IRX-2 cytokine immunotherapy. This phase Ib study tested locoregional IRX-2 cytokine immunotherapy given before surgery. This CDR3 region has 15 residues. With 6 bases removed from V and 4 bases from J, the gap between germline ends came to 18 bases.

This receptor was obtained from a human donor with breast cancer. Sequenced material: lymph node tissue, taken before IRX-2 immunotherapy. This chain connects TRBV23-1 to TRBJ1-2; D call uncertain. TRBV23-1 is an ORF; its function is uncertain. The DNA for the CDR3 is TGCGCCAGCAGCCAAGATCACGAAGCCGTCTATGGCTACACCTTC. Protein sequence: CASSQDHEAVYGYTF.